The 3 T cell receptor beta chains reported below all come from one sample, sequenced in a study of monozygotic twins with inflammatory bowel disease. TCRdb reanalyzed the 5' RACE reads and collapses them to one entry per CDR3 protein, without DNA. This sample's table reports approximately 400,000 distinct CDR3 sequences. Sequencing was done on a sample of blood. The receptor source for this set is a human donor with ulcerative colitis or Crohn's disease, or a healthy co-twin of an affected twin (not recorded which).

The chain carries TRBV29-1 and TRBJ2-7; the TRBD1 assignment by TCRdb is unverifiable without DNA. This CDR3 region has 12 residues. Per germline, CDR1 SQVTM and CDR2 ANQGSEA. The CDR3 is CSVDGTGYEQYF.

J is TRBJ2-5 and V is TRBV25-1; checking the TCRdb D call of TRBD2 is not possible without DNA. This CDR3 contains 15 residues. Germline lookup yields CDR1 MGHDK and CDR2 SYGVNS. This CDR3 is CASSAPAAGQETQYF. The complete variable domain, with remaining parts taken from reference TRBV25-1 and TRBJ2-5, reads EADIYQTPRYLVIGTGKKITLECSQTMGHDKMYWYQQDPGMELHLIHYSYGVNSTEKGDLSSESTVSRIRTEHFPLTLESARPSHTSQYLCASSAPAAGQETQYFGPGTRLLVL.

The chain couples TRBV9 to TRBJ1-6; TCRdb lists TRBD1, though no DNA is available to test this call. Germline V gene lookup returns CDR1 SGDLS and CDR2 YYNGEE. The CDR3 loop spans 15 amino acids. CDR3 residues: CASSGPGISNSPLHF.